The 6 T cell receptor beta chains reported below all come from one sample, sequenced in a study of CD8+ T cells in alopecia areata. Extracted from the samples, RNA was reverse transcribed into cDNA to serve as the sequencing template. Clones were read by immunoSEQ multiplex PCR, and TCRdb kept only the in-frame ones, dropping some. This sample carries about 110,000 clones, almost 60% of them seen once, and the ten largest clones take around a fifth. The sample taken for sequencing was CD8+ T cells sorted from blood. These receptors were obtained from a human donor in good health.

V usage is TRBV9 and J usage is TRBJ2-5; D gene unclear. V was trimmed by 7 bases and J by 4 bases, leaving 11 bases between them. This CDR3 contains 12 residues. Germline V gives CDR1 SGDLS, CDR2 YYNGEE. The CDR3 here is CASSGPGETQYF. CDR3 DNA sequence: TGTGCCAGCTCCGGCCCGGGAGAGACCCAGTACTTC.

This clone was recorded once. The chain has TRBV7-9 and TRBJ2-1; tentatively, D is TRBD1 (5 bases). Trimming stripped 7 bases from V and 0 bases from J, with 16 bases between. Germline V gene lookup returns CDR1 SEHNR and CDR2 FQNEAQ (reference sequence). The length of the CDR3 is 16 residues. In DNA, the CDR3 is TGTGCCAGCAAACATTCAGGGCCCCTCTCCTACAATGAGCAGTTCTTC. Protein: CASKHSGPLSYNEQFF.

This clone was detected ten times or more. CDR3 in DNA: TGTGCCAGTACCAACCCCCGGGACATATTGGGCTACACCTTC. This codes for CASTNPRDILGYTF. The rearrangement links TRBV19 to TRBJ1-2, with D possibly TRBD1 on 6 matching bases. Trimming shortened V by 7 bases and J by 8 bases, and 20 bases separated the two germline ends. The CDR3 is made up of 14 amino acids. Germline V lookup: CDR1 LNHDA, CDR2 SQIVND (reference sequence).

This clone was seen a few times. The CDR3 DNA sequence: TGCAGCGTTGCAGCACCTAGCGGATACAATGAGCAGTTCTTC. The encoded protein is CSVAAPSGYNEQFF. The gene calls are TRBV29-1 and TRBJ2-1; TRBD2 matches 7 bases. The germline CDR1 and CDR2 sequences are SQVTM and ANQGSEA. The CDR3 is made up of 14 amino acids. V gave up 4 bases and J gave up 4 bases; unmatched junction bases: 7.

The CDR3 loop reads CASSVGVTGELFF. In DNA form, the CDR3 reads TGTGCCAGCAGCGTAGGGGTCACCGGGGAGCTGTTTTTT. V and J are TRBV9 and TRBJ2-2, with no clear D. The V gene's germline CDR1 is SGDLS and CDR2 YYNGEE. The CDR3 has 13 residues. Trimming took 0 bases from V and 4 from J, leaving 4 bases between them.

CDR3 residues: CSVGGGNEQFF. The CDR3 DNA reads TGCAGCGTTGGAGGAGGGAATGAGCAGTTCTTC. The chain employs TRBV29-1 and TRBJ2-1; possible D gene TRBD2, 6 bases. CDR1 SQVTM and CDR2 ANQGSEA come from the germline V gene. V was shortened by 4 bases and J by 7 bases, with 8 bases between the two germline ends. The CDR3 is 11 residues long.